The clone carrying this TCR beta chain was recorded a few times. Its antigen is not identified. This sample was taken from a study of OX40 agonist ivuxolimab in advanced cancers. Peripheral blood came from all dose cohorts at three timepoints. Study results and limitations: At doses 0.1 to 3.0 mg/kg, CD4+ and CD8+ clones expanded. Mean expanded clone counts were higher in CD8+ than CD4+ T cells.

CDR3 length: 12 residues. V shed 3 bases and J shed 0 bases, with 5 bases lying between them. Germline CDR1 and CDR2: SQVTM and ANQGSEA. Sequencing used immunoSEQ multiplex PCR; TCRdb keeps in-frame clones, though not all of them. This table holds about 76,000 clones, roughly 85% found once. The clonotype originates from an adult with an advanced solid tumor such as melanoma, head and neck, liver or kidney cancer. V gene TRBV29-1 combines with J gene TRBJ1-1, with D possibly matching TRBD1 (5 bases). Here the sequenced sample was CD4+ or CD8+ T cells sorted from blood, taken in a trial of the OX40 agonist ivuxolimab. CDR3 nucleotides: TGCAGCGTTGACAGGGTGAACACTGAAGCTTTCTTT. Its translation: CSVDRVNTEAFF. Full variable domain (remainder filled in from reference TRBV29-1 and TRBJ1-1): SAVISQKPSRDICQRGTSLTIQCQVDSQVTMMFWYRQQPGQSLTLIATANQGSEATYESGFVIDKFPISRPNLTFSTLTVSNMSPEDSSIYLCSVDRVNTEAFFGQGTRLTVV.